Below, 21 T cell receptor beta chains from the same sample are listed, as sequenced in a study of TIL therapy for anti-PD-1-resistant metastatic lung cancer. Time point denoted: pre-treatment sample, taken before nivolumab and TIL therapy. The libraries were made with immunoSEQ v3. Method: immunoSEQ multiplex PCR; TCRdb's copy keeps in-frame clones and lacks some. The sample consists of about 59,000 clones, around four fifths of them appearing once. Specimen: blood, collected at baseline. The receptor set was obtained from a person between 25 and 80 years old with non-small cell lung cancer.

J is TRBJ1-2 and V is TRBV29-1; tentative D call: TRBD1 (6 bases). This CDR3 is built from 14 residues. CDR1 SQVTM and CDR2 ANQGSEA come from the germline V gene. V lost 5 bases and J lost 0, with 13 bases in between. CDR3 nucleotides: TGCAGCGTTTTGATAGGGGGGCCTAACTATGGCTACACCTTC. Translated: CSVLIGGPNYGYTF.

The chain recombines TRBV11-2 with TRBJ1-4; D unclear. CDR3 length equals 13 residues. Germline lookup yields CDR1 SGHAT and CDR2 FQNNGV. The V gene lost 5 bases and the J gene lost 12 bases, with 16 bases spanning the gap. CDR3 nucleotide sequence: TGTGCCAGCAGCAAACGAGACTTAGTTGAACTGTTTTTT. Protein sequence: CASSKRDLVELFF.

The V and J genes are TRBV11-3 and TRBJ2-7; D might be TRBD2 (6 bases). CDR3 size: 14 residues. CDR1 and CDR2 (germline): SGHNT, YENEEA. Deletions cut 5 bases from V and 2 bases from J, with 13 bases between. CDR3 protein: CASSRRGVTYEQYF. The CDR3, as DNA: TGTGCCAGCAGCAGGAGGGGAGTTACCTACGAGCAGTACTTC.

This chain uses TRBV4-1 with TRBJ2-5; TRBD2 matches 8 bases. The CDR3 is 13 residues long. V shed 6 bases, J shed 5 bases, and the junction held 5 bases outside the gene matches. From germline, CDR1 is MGHRA and CDR2 YSYEKL. The CDR3 DNA reads as TGCGCCAGCAGAGCTAGCGGGCGGGAGACCCAGTACTTC. Translating it yields CASRASGRETQYF.

V and J are TRBV4-2 and TRBJ1-2; 9 bases match TRBD1. The CDR3 spans 16 residues. J was trimmed by 5 bases and V by 0 bases; bases with no gene match: 7. Germline CDR1 LGHNA, CDR2 YNFKEQ. This CDR3 reads CASSQDWGTGQYGYTF. In DNA, the CDR3 is TGTGCCAGCAGCCAAGATTGGGGGACAGGGCAATATGGCTACACCTTC.

This rearrangement joins TRBV2 to TRBJ2-2; 8 positions match TRBD2. Per germline, CDR1 SNHLY and CDR2 FYNNEI. The CDR3 is made up of 15 amino acids. Trimming cost V 6 bases and J 1 base; bases outside gene matches: 4. The CDR3 DNA is TGTGCCAGCAGCGGTCTAGCGGGGAACACCGGGGAGCTGTTTTTT. Translation: CASSGLAGNTGELFF.

This rearrangement joins TRBV29-1 to TRBJ2-7; TRBD2 matches 13 bases. This CDR3 has 15 residues. Unmatched junction bases numbered 9, after V lost 7 bases and J lost 3 bases. Germline values: CDR1 SQVTM, CDR2 ANQGSEA. The CDR3 region is CSGTVGTSGNYEQYF. CDR3 sequence (DNA): TGCAGCGGTACAGTCGGGACTAGCGGGAACTACGAGCAGTACTTC.

The gene calls are TRBV7-8 and TRBJ1-1; no definite D call. Trimming took off 8 bases at V and 4 bases at J, with 14 bases between the two ends. CDR3 length: 13 amino acids. CDR1 is SGHVS and CDR2 is FQNEAQ in the germline V gene. The CDR3 nucleotides are TGTGCCAGCTCCGGCACCTTTAGCACTGAAGCTTTCTTT. It encodes CASSGTFSTEAFF.

V and J are TRBV9 and TRBJ2-7; 10 bases are a match to TRBD1. Germline CDR1 SGDLS, CDR2 YYNGEE. The length of the CDR3 is 16 residues. The V and J ends lost 0 bases and 2 bases, in that order; junction bases with no gene match: 5. CDR3 DNA sequence: TGTGCCAGCAGCGTAGCCCCGGGACAGGGGACCTACGAGCAGTACTTC. It is translated as CASSVAPGQGTYEQYF.

This sequence joins TRBV4-3 and TRBJ2-1; TRBD2 might be the D (6 bases). The CDR3 contains 19 residues. Germline assignment: CDR1 LGHNA and CDR2 YSLEER. Between the trimmed V and J ends, which lost 1 base and 5 bases, there was a span of 24 bases. The CDR3 coding sequence is TGCGCCAGCAGCCAAGGATTCGTGGTGCGGGATTTCCCTAACAATGAGCAGTTCTTC. It yields the protein CASSQGFVVRDFPNNEQFF.

The J gene is TRBJ2-7, the V gene TRBV11-2; 11 bases are a match to TRBD2. Germline V lookup: CDR1 SGHAT, CDR2 FQNNGV. The CDR3 is 15 amino acids. V lost 3 bases to trimming and J lost 7 bases; unmatched junction nucleotides: 8. CDR3 nucleotide sequence: TGTGCCAGCAGCTTTTTAGCGGGAGGGCCGAGAGAGCAGTACTTC. The encoded protein is CASSFLAGGPREQYF.

The chain joins TRBV5-5 to TRBJ1-2; tentative D call: TRBD1 (5 bases). The CDR3 is 14 residues long. The V end lost 4 bases, the J end lost 4 bases, and 14 bases lay between the germline ends. Looked up from germline, CDR1 is SGHKS and CDR2 is YYEKEE (reference sequence). CDR3 loop: CASSLVRDPYGYTF. In nucleotides, the CDR3 is TGTGCCAGCAGCCTCGTGAGGGACCCCTATGGCTACACCTTC.

The CDR3 DNA reads TGTGCCAGCAGCTTATTGCGGGGATCCTACGAGCAGTACTTC. Translated: CASSLLRGSYEQYF. The chain uses TRBV11-2 and TRBJ2-7, with a tentative D call TRBD2 (6 bases). Germline V gives CDR1 SGHAT, CDR2 FQNNGV. CDR3 size: 14 residues. V gave up 2 bases and J gave up 1 base, with 9 bases separating them.

This clone has just a few counts. J is TRBJ1-6 and V is TRBV25-1; unclear D gene. This CDR3 comprises 14 residues. V was trimmed by 4 bases and J by 7 bases, leaving 11 bases between them. From germline, CDR1 is MGHDK and CDR2 SYGVNS. CDR3 protein: CASSGLTPNSPLHF. Here the CDR3 DNA reads TGTGCCAGCAGTGGTCTCACCCCCAATTCACCCCTCCACTTT. The full variable domain, its missing parts supplied by reference TRBV25-1 and TRBJ1-6, is EADIYQTPRYLVIGTGKKITLECSQTMGHDKMYWYQQDPGMELHLIHYSYGVNSTEKGDLSSESTVSRIRTEHFPLTLESARPSHTSQYLCASSGLTPNSPLHFGNGTRLTVT.

The gene calls are TRBV15 and TRBJ1-4, with TRBD1 identical over 7 bases. CDR1 LNHNV and CDR2 YYDKDF come from the germline V gene (reference sequence). The junction had 12 bases not matched to a gene; V was cut back by 6 bases and J by 8 bases. This CDR3 contains 15 residues. In DNA form, the CDR3 reads TGTGCCACCAGATCATTCCAGGACAGGAACGAAAAACTGTTTTTT. This gives the protein CATRSFQDRNEKLFF.

This clone was counted once. V is TRBV6-6 and J is TRBJ1-5; D might be TRBD1 (6 bases). The CDR3 has 15 residues. In germline, CDR1 is MNHNY, CDR2 SVGAGI (reference sequence). V lost 2 bases and J 5 bases, leaving 13 bases between the germline ends. The CDR3 protein is CASSYAIQGDQPQHF. The DNA for the CDR3 is TGTGCCAGCAGTTACGCAATACAGGGAGATCAGCCCCAGCATTTT.

This rearrangement joins TRBV6-1 to TRBJ1-2; 8 bases line up with TRBD1. V trimming: 4 bases; J trimming: 0 bases; junction bases outside the gene matches: 7. CDR1 is MNHNS, CDR2 SASEGT, per germline. This CDR3 has 16 residues. CDR3 sequence reads: CASSGQGAKTNYGYTF. For the CDR3, the DNA is TGTGCCAGCAGTGGCCAGGGGGCAAAGACTAACTATGGCTACACCTTC.

This chain joins TRBV5-1 and TRBJ2-7, with D possibly TRBD2 on 6 matching bases. The CDR3 contains 17 residues. Germline CDR1 SGHRS, CDR2 YFSETQ. V lost 1 base, J lost 6 bases, and 23 bases lay in between. In nucleotides, the CDR3 is TGCGCCAGCAGCTTGCCCGGGGGAGCATTTCCAACACGCGAGCAGTACTTC. This gives the protein CASSLPGGAFPTREQYF.

The chain uses TRBV4-3 and TRBJ2-3; D remains ambiguous. CDR3 length: 13 residues. Germline assignment: CDR1 LGHNA and CDR2 YSLEER. The germline V and J ends were trimmed by 4 bases and 6 bases, with 11 bases remaining between them. The CDR3 region has the DNA TGCGCCAGCAGCCCGTTTGACGGGGATACGCAGTATTTT. Amino acid sequence: CASSPFDGDTQYF.

This clone was observed a handful of times. V and J are TRBV7-2 and TRBJ2-5; D perhaps matches TRBD1 (5 bases). CDR3 size: 14 residues. From germline, CDR1 is SGHTA and CDR2 FQGNSA. The V gene lost 4 bases and the J gene lost 2 bases, with 11 bases spanning the gap. This chain's CDR3 is CASSYIGVQETQYF. The CDR3 DNA sequence: TGTGCCAGCAGCTATATAGGGGTTCAAGAGACCCAGTACTTC.

This clone was detected only a few times. The J gene is TRBJ2-7, the V gene TRBV4-1; maybe TRBD2 (6 bases). V dropped 1 base and J dropped 3 bases, with 13 bases sitting between them. Germline-derived CDR1 and CDR2 are MGHRA and YSYEKL. This CDR3 has 15 residues. CDR3 in DNA: TGCGCCAGCAGCCAAGCTAGCCTAGCGAACTACGAGCAGTACTTC. Encoded protein: CASSQASLANYEQYF.